The clone carrying this TCR beta chain was recorded a few times. The data were obtained in a study of Ad26.COV2.S vaccination and SARS-CoV-2 variants. CDR1 is LNHNV, CDR2 YYDKDF, per germline (reference sequence). V gave up 5 bases and J gave up 1 base, with 13 bases separating them. The CDR3 consists of 15 residues. The table came from immunoSEQ multiplex PCR; TCRdb's copy has only in-frame clones and leaves some out. The sample comprises approximately 400,000 clones, around 92% of which are singletons, and 3% to 4% rests with the top ten. Specimen: peripheral blood, collected after recovery from COVID-19. This rearrangement joins TRBV15 to TRBJ2-3, with D possibly TRBD1 on 6 matching bases. The source of this sequence is a human donor who had recovered from COVID-19. The CDR3 is CATSARQAGTDTQYF. In DNA form, the CDR3 reads TGTGCCACCAGCGCGAGACAGGCCGGCACAGATACGCAGTATTTT. The full variable domain, rest sourced from reference TRBV15 and TRBJ2-3, is DAMVIQNPRYQVTQFGKPVTLSCSQTLNHNVMYWYQQKSSQAPKLLFHYYDKDFNNEADTPDNFQSRRPNTSFCFLDIRSPGLGDTAMYLCATSARQAGTDTQYFGPGTRLTVL.